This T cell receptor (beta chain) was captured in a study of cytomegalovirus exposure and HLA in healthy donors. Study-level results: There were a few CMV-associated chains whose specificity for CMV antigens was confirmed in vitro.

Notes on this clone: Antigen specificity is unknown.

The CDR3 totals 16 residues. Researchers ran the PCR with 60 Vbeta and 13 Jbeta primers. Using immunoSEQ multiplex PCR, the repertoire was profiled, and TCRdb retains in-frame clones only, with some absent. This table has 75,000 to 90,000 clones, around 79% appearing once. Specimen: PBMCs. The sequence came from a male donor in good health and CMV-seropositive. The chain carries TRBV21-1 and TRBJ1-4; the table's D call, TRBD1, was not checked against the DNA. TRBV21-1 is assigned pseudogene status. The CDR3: CARDGQGERANEKLFF. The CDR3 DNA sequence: TGTGCCAGAGACGGACAGGGGGAACGGGCTAATGAAAAACTGTTTTTT.